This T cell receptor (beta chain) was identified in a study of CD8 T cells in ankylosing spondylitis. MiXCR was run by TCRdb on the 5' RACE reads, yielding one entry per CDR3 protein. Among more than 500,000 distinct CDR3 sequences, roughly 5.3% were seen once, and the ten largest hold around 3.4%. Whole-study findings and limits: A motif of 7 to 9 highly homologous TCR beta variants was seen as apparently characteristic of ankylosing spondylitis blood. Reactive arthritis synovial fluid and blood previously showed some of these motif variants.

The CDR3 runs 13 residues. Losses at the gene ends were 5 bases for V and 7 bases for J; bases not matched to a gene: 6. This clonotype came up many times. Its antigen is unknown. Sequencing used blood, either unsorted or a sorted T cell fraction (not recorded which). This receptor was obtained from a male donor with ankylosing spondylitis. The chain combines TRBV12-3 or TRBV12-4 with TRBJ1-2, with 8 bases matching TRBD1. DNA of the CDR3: TGTGCCAGCAGTCCGCAGGGGGCGCGTGGCTACACCTTC. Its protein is CASSPQGARGYTF.